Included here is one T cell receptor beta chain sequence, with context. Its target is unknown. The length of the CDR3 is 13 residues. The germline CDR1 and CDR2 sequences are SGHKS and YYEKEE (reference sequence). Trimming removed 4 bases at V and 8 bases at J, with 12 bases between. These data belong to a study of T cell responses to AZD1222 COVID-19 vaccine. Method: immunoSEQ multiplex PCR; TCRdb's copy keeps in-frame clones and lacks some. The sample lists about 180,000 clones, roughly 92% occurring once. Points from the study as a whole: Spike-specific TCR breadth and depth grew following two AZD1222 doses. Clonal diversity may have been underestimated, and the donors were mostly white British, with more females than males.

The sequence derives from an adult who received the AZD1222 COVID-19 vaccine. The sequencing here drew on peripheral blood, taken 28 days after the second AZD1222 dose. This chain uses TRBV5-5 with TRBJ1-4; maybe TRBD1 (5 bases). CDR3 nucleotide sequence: TGTGCCAGCAGCCGGGACGGTCTAGAAAAACTGTTTTTT. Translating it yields CASSRDGLEKLFF. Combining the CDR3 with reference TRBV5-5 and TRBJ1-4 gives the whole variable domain DAGVTQSPTHLIKTRGQQVTLRCSPISGHKSVSWYQQVLGQGPQFIFQYYEKEERGRGNFPDRFSARQFPNYSSELNVNALLLGDSALYLCASSRDGLEKLFFGSGTQLSVL.